This TCR beta chain was sequenced during a study of blood T cells in healthy people across ages (dated by TCRdb to the mid-2010s). At the level of the whole study: In model experiments, roughly one uniquely barcoded TCR beta cDNA molecule per two T cells was captured by template switching. For two donors (one aged 18 to 30 and one aged 80 or older), the study analyzed two additional independent replicas of 1 million unique cDNA reads from the same blood draw. Donors of different ages were randomly distributed across sequencing lanes to avoid experimental bias. The donors were split into four age groups: young (average 16 years), middle-aged (roughly 39), aged (about 62) and long-lived (over 75). The study measured age-related changes in TCR beta repertoire diversity using deep sequencing normalized with unique cDNA molecular identifiers.

Compared with germline, V lacks 6 bases and J lacks 4 bases; bases without a gene match: 14. The CDR3 sequence holds 15 residues, the cysteine and phenylalanine included. Kept here is only the CDR3 DNA, which spans 45 bases and is read in frame from base 1. CDR1 and CDR2, per the germline V gene (reference sequence), are DFQATT and SNEGSKA. Donors were 39 systemically healthy Caucasian individuals from Russia aged roughly 6 to 90 years. Each donor gave around 9.5 milliliters of peripheral blood, collected into EDTA-treated Vacutainer tubes. Ficoll-Paque density-gradient centrifugation was used to isolate PBMCs, with at least 7 million per sample. Trizol reagent was used to extract total RNA from PBMCs, with at least 6 micrograms per sample. For every donor, flow cytometry on a PBMC aliquot measured the percentage of naive CD45RAhigh/CD27high T cells. Points on this clonotype: This clone's antigen is unknown. Qualities for individual bases were not recorded, and no much larger clone is one base off.

The library relied on 5' RACE. Sequencing was performed on an Illumina HiSeq 2500. A second about 7 to 11 cycle PCR used a sample-barcoded 5' primer and a J-beta primer mix. Each TCR beta cDNA molecule received a unique molecular identifier from a template-switch 5' adaptor carrying 12 random nucleotides. Each sample yielded at least 3 million CDR3-containing paired-end reads. The Mint cDNA synthesis kit, primed by a TRBC-specific oligonucleotide, was used to synthesize first-strand cDNA from all RNA. Following uracil-DNA glycosylase treatment, a first 18-cycle PCR with universal primers M1SS and BC2_uni_R was performed on all cDNA. Processing in the source paper ran as follows. Each sample was normalized by randomly selecting 1 million high-quality reads, each carrying a distinct molecular identifier. Instead of being binned into consensus sequences, reads with shared molecular identifiers were discarded. CDR3 identification, clonotype clustering and error correction used MiTCR with a Q25 quality threshold and the strictest error-elimination algorithm. A nonparametric unseen species model with Euler transformation was used to estimate a lower bound on total TCR beta diversity. TCRdb reprocessed the public reads (quality trimming at Q25 with fastp, clone calling with MiXCR) and kept in-frame beta chains. One record per CDR3 amino acid sequence lists the most common genes and DNA. The V and J calls and clone size are TCRdb's, not the authors'. The sample yields almost 800,000 distinct CDR3 sequences; 58% were counted once. The ten largest clones capture over 20% of the sample.

Results and caveats for the whole study, not just this receptor: Compared with the aged group, the long-lived group had more naive CD4+ T cells, fewer expanded clones and increased TCR diversity, a pattern suggesting age selection. Because the CMV infection status of the donors was unknown, age-related changes in expanded clonotypes may potentially have been confounded. Observed TCR beta diversity per million T cells fell roughly linearly with age, and a significant reduction was already apparent by age around 40. The percentage of naive T cells measured by flow cytometry correlated strongly with observed TCR beta diversity. Bulk unsorted PBMC profiling prevented conclusive comparison of naive and antigen-experienced compartments. Estimates of total diversity from one million sequenced T cells were regarded as lower bounds and underestimates.

Recombination joined TRBV20-1 with TRBJ1-1, with 7 central nucleotides matching TRBD1. The sequenced material came from blood. The sequence derives from a man aged 25 to 40 in good health. The nucleotide sequence reads TGCAGTGCGAGGGACAGCCGTAAGGGGGGCACTGAAGCTTTCTTT. Translated, it gives CSARDSRKGGTEAFF.